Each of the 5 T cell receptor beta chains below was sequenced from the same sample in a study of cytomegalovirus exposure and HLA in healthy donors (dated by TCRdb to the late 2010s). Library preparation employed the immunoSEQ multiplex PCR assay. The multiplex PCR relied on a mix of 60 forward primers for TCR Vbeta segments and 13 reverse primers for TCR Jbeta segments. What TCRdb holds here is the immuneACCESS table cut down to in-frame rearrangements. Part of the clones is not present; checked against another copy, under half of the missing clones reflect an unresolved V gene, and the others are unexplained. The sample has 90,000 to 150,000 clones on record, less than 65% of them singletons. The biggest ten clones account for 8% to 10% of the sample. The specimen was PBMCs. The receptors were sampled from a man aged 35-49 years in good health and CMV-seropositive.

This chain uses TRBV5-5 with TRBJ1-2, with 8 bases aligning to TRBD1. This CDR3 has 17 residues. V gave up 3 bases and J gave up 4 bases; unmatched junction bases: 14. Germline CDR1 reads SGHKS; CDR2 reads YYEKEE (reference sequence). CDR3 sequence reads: CASSSRTQGAGIYGYTF. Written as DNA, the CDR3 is TGTGCCAGCAGCTCCCGAACCCAGGGGGCTGGAATCTATGGCTACACCTTC.

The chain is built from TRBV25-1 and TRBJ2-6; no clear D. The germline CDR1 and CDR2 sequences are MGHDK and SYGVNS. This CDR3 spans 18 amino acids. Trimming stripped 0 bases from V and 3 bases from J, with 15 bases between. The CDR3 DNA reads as TGTGCCAGCAGTGAATACCCCCTTTTGGCCGATGGGGCCAACGTCCTGACTTTC. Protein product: CASSEYPLLADGANVLTF. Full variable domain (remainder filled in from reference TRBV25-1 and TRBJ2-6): EADIYQTPRYLVIGTGKKITLECSQTMGHDKMYWYQQDPGMELHLIHYSYGVNSTEKGDLSSESTVSRIRTEHFPLTLESARPSHTSQYLCASSEYPLLADGANVLTFGAGSRLTVL.

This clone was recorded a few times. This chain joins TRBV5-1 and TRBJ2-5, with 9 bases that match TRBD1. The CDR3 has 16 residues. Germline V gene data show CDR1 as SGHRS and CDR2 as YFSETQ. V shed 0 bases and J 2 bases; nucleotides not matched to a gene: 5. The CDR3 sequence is CASSLDPGQGQETQYF. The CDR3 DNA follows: TGCGCCAGCAGCTTGGACCCTGGACAGGGGCAAGAGACCCAGTACTTC. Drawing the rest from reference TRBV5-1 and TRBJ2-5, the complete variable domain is KAGVTQTPRYLIKTRGQQVTLSCSPISGHRSVSWYQQTPGQGLQFLFEYFSETQRNKGNFPGRFSGRQFSNSRSEMNVSTLELGDSALYLCASSLDPGQGQETQYFGPGTRLLVL.

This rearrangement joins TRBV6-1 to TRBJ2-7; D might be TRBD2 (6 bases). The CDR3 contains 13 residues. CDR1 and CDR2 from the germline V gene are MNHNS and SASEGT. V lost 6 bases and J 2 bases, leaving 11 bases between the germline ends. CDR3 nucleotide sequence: TGTGCCAGCAGCTCCGGGAGCCCCTACGAGCAGTACTTC. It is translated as CASSSGSPYEQYF.

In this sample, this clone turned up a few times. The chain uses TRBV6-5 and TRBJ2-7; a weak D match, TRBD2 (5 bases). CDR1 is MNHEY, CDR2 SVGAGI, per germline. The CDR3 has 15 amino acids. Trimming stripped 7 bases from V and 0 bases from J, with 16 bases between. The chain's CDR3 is CASTPRGVVSYEQYF. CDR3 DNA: TGTGCCAGCACCCCTCGGGGTGTTGTCTCCTACGAGCAGTACTTC.